One and the same sample provided the 24 T cell receptor beta chains below, sequenced in a study of T-cell memory formation after mild COVID-19. TCRdb analysed the 5' RACE reads with MiXCR anew, one entry per CDR3 protein. Here the sample spans 25,000 to 35,000 distinct CDR3 sequences, around 12% being singletons. Source material: PBMCs or a T cell subset sorted from them (not recorded which). Receptor source: an adult woman who had mild COVID-19 (a few samples of this study predate the infection). Cell type and time point are not known.

This chain connects TRBV7-2 to TRBJ2-3; perhaps TRBD2 as D (5 bases). Germline CDR1 reads SGHTA; CDR2 reads FQGNSA. V lost 4 bases and J lost 3, with 11 bases in between. The CDR3 is made up of 14 amino acids. The CDR3 DNA sequence: TGTGCCAGCAGCTCGGGGTTGGTGACAGATACGCAGTATTTT. Its protein is CASSSGLVTDTQYF.

This clonotype has only a few counts. This sequence joins TRBV19 and TRBJ1-6, with D possibly TRBD1 on 6 matching bases. CDR3 length equals 13 residues. From germline, CDR1 is LNHDA and CDR2 SQIVND (reference sequence). V was clipped by 4 bases and J by 10 bases, with 11 bases between them. The CDR3 nucleotides are TGTGCCAGTAGTAGTAGAGGGGGGTCACCCCTCCACTTT. Amino acid sequence: CASSSRGGSPLHF.

This clonotype was seen ten or more times. This sequence joins TRBV24-1 and TRBJ1-2; no firm D call. The CDR3 extends over 13 amino acids. Germline CDR1 reads KGHDR; CDR2 reads SFDVKD. The V gene lost 3 bases and the J gene lost 7 bases, with 11 bases spanning the gap. The CDR3 DNA follows: TGTGCCACCAGTGATCACGGGGTTTCTGGCTACACCTTC. Amino acids: CATSDHGVSGYTF.

This clonotype was detected many times. CDR3 DNA: TGCGCCAGCAGCCCGACCCCACAGGGTTCAAACACTGAAGCTTTCTTT. Its protein is CASSPTPQGSNTEAFF. This chain connects TRBV5-1 to TRBJ1-1; possibly TRBD1 for D (6 bases). The germline gives CDR1 SGHRS, CDR2 YFSETQ. This CDR3 is 16 amino acids long. Trimming cost V 4 bases and J 2 bases, with 18 bases left between them.

This clonotype occurred many times. The CDR3, as DNA: TGTGCCAGCAGTTTTGGGTCGGGGGAACGAGAGACCCAGTACTTC. Translated: CASSFGSGERETQYF. This chain uses TRBV12-3 or TRBV12-4 with TRBJ2-5; TRBD2 is a possible D gene (6 bases). Trimming left V 3 bases short and J 4 bases short, with 15 bases between. The CDR3 loop spans 15 amino acids.

The rearrangement uses TRBV7-6 and TRBJ1-1, with TRBD1 identical over 9 bases. The CDR3 has 16 residues. Trimming cost V 2 bases and J 4 bases; bases outside gene matches: 8. Germline V gives CDR1 SGHVS, CDR2 FNYEAQ. DNA of the CDR3: TGTGCCAGCAGCTTACAACAGGGGGCTAGGGGCACTGAAGCTTTCTTT. Translated: CASSLQQGARGTEAFF.

This clonotype has a count of ten or more. J is TRBJ2-1 and V is TRBV9, with D perhaps TRBD1 or TRBD2 (5 bases each). V was shortened by 0 bases and J by 2 bases, with 12 bases between the two germline ends. CDR3 size: 16 residues. Germline V lookup: CDR1 SGDLS, CDR2 YYNGEE. The CDR3 sequence is CASSVASGATYNEQFF. CDR3 coding DNA: TGTGCCAGCAGCGTAGCTTCCGGGGCTACCTACAATGAGCAGTTCTTC.

V usage is TRBV5-1 and J usage is TRBJ2-7; possibly TRBD2 for D (7 bases). CDR3 length equals 14 residues. The V end was cut by 0 bases, the J end by 7 bases, with 14 bases between. CDR1 is SGHRS, CDR2 YFSETQ, per germline. CDR3 loop: CASSLVPGGEEQYF. In nucleotides, the CDR3 is TGCGCCAGCAGCTTGGTCCCGGGGGGCGAGGAGCAGTACTTC. Drawing the rest from reference TRBV5-1 and TRBJ2-7, the complete variable domain is KAGVTQTPRYLIKTRGQQVTLSCSPISGHRSVSWYQQTPGQGLQFLFEYFSETQRNKGNFPGRFSGRQFSNSRSEMNVSTLELGDSALYLCASSLVPGGEEQYFGPGTRLTVT.

This clonotype was seen at least ten times. This chain connects TRBV6-6 to TRBJ2-7, with 9 bases fitting TRBD1. V shed 0 bases, J shed 3 bases, and the junction held 6 bases outside the gene matches. The germline gives CDR1 MNHNY, CDR2 SVGAGI (reference sequence). The CDR3 has 16 residues. This CDR3 is CASSYSWDRDYYEQYF. The CDR3 DNA reads as TGTGCCAGCAGTTACTCTTGGGACAGGGACTACTACGAGCAGTACTTC.

This clonotype was detected many times. The chain links TRBV9 to TRBJ2-7; D unresolved. Trimming cost V 4 bases and J 7 bases, with 12 bases left between them. The CDR3 length is 12 residues. Germline assignment: CDR1 SGDLS and CDR2 YYNGEE. The CDR3 sequence: CASSPGGREQYF. The CDR3 nucleotides read TGTGCCAGCAGCCCCGGCGGCAGGGAGCAGTACTTC.

This clonotype was seen repeatedly, ten times or more. The chain carries TRBV2 and TRBJ2-3; TRBD2 might be the D (6 bases). Germline V CDR1 and CDR2: SNHLY, FYNNEI. Trimming shortened V by 6 bases and J by 4 bases, and 14 bases separated the two germline ends. This CDR3 contains 14 residues. Here the CDR3 DNA reads TGTGCCAGCAGAGAGGTCCGCGGGGCAGATACGCAGTATTTT. This sequence encodes CASREVRGADTQYF.

The rearrangement uses TRBV5-4 and TRBJ1-2, with 9 bases fitting TRBD1. The CDR3 spans 15 residues. J lost 8 bases, V lost 3 bases, and 11 bases had no gene match. Germline V gene lookup returns CDR1 SGHNT and CDR2 YYREEE (reference sequence). The CDR3: CASSWGTGGSTGYTF. CDR3 nucleotides: TGTGCCAGCAGCTGGGGAACAGGGGGCTCGACGGGCTACACCTTC.

The J gene is TRBJ1-2, the V gene TRBV6-5; D is uncertain. The V gene's germline CDR1 is MNHEY and CDR2 SVGAGI. Trimming stripped 6 bases from V and 5 bases from J, with 10 bases between. The CDR3 is 12 residues long. CDR3 nucleotide sequence: TGTGCCAGCAGCTCACCTCTGTATGGCTACACCTTC. This encodes CASSSPLYGYTF.

This chain links TRBV27 with TRBJ1-1; weak D call: TRBD1 (6 bases). The V gene lost 6 bases and the J gene lost 3 bases, with 11 bases spanning the gap. The CDR3 extends over 13 amino acids. In germline, CDR1 is MNHEY, CDR2 SMNVEV (reference sequence). This CDR3 is CASRQTGYTEAFF. The DNA of the CDR3 is TGTGCCAGCAGACAGACAGGTTACACTGAAGCTTTCTTT.

In this sample, this clonotype turned up many times. The gene calls are TRBV7-2 and TRBJ2-2; a possible D gene is TRBD2 (7 bases). This CDR3 spans 15 amino acids. From germline, CDR1 is SGHTA and CDR2 FQGNSA. V gave up 4 bases and J gave up 6 bases, with 15 bases separating them. CDR3 residues: CASSSGGGVAGELFF. CDR3 DNA sequence: TGTGCCAGCAGCTCCGGAGGGGGGGTTGCCGGGGAGCTGTTTTTT. Combining the CDR3 with reference TRBV7-2 and TRBJ2-2 gives the whole variable domain GAGVSQSPSNKVTEKGKDVELRCDPISGHTALYWYRQSLGQGLEFLIYFQGNSAPDKSGLPSDRFSAERTGGSVSTLTIQRTQQEDSAVYLCASSSGGGVAGELFFGEGSRLTVL.

This clonotype was found many times. The chain recombines TRBV7-7 with TRBJ2-3; 7 bases are shared with TRBD1. V was clipped by 5 bases and J by 3 bases; unmatched bases: 8. The length of the CDR3 is 15 residues. Germline CDR1 and CDR2: SSHAT and FNYEAQ (reference sequence). CDR3 region: CASSQGQSRTDTQYF. In DNA, the CDR3 is TGTGCCAGCAGCCAGGGACAGAGTCGAACAGATACGCAGTATTTT.

This clonotype came up many times. V and J are TRBV3-1 and TRBJ1-1; a possible D gene is TRBD1 (5 bases). The CDR3 extends over 11 amino acids. Trimming took off 6 bases at V and 4 bases at J, with 6 bases between the two ends. From germline, CDR1 is LGHDT and CDR2 YNNKEL (reference sequence). As DNA, the CDR3 is TGTGCCAGCAGGGGGGGCACTGAAGCTTTCTTT. Its translation: CASRGGTEAFF.

This clonotype was detected many times. This chain links TRBV9 with TRBJ1-5; the D is unclear. Germline V gene data show CDR1 as SGDLS and CDR2 as YYNGEE. The ends were cut back, 3 bases at V and 4 bases at J, with 8 bases in the middle. The CDR3 extends over 13 amino acids. This chain's CDR3 is CASSEAGNQPQHF. CDR3 DNA sequence: TGTGCCAGCAGCGAGGCGGGGAATCAGCCCCAGCATTTT.

The J gene is TRBJ2-5, the V gene TRBV24-1, with D perhaps TRBD1 (7 bases). This CDR3 has 13 amino acids. V was cut by 9 bases and J by 3 bases, with 13 bases left in between. The germline V gene has CDR1 KGHDR and CDR2 SFDVKD. The CDR3 loop is CATGGTEKETQYF. In DNA, the CDR3 is TGTGCCACCGGAGGGACAGAAAAAGAGACCCAGTACTTC.

This clonotype was detected ten times or more. CDR3 loop: CSVDERESTDTQYF. CDR3 coding DNA: TGCAGCGTTGACGAGCGGGAGAGTACAGATACGCAGTATTTT. The V gene is TRBV29-1, the J gene TRBJ2-3, with 8 bases matching TRBD2. CDR1 is SQVTM, CDR2 ANQGSEA, per germline. The trim removed 3 bases at V and 3 bases at J, leaving 5 bases unmatched. This CDR3 has 14 amino acids.

This clonotype has at least ten counts. The chain is built from TRBV12-3 or TRBV12-4 and TRBJ2-5; the match to TRBD2 covers 8 bases. The trim removed 6 bases at V and 5 bases at J, leaving 5 bases unmatched. CDR3 size: 13 residues. DNA of the CDR3: TGTGCCAGCAGAGCTCCTAGCGGGGAGACCCAGTACTTC. This encodes CASRAPSGETQYF.

This clonotype was recorded at least ten times. V gene TRBV5-8 combines with J gene TRBJ2-1; D perhaps matches TRBD2 (5 bases). V dropped 0 bases and J dropped 9 bases, with 7 bases sitting between them. Germline V gives CDR1 SGHTS, CDR2 YDEGEE. CDR3 length: 12 residues. The CDR3 here is CASSLVRVEQFF. CDR3 DNA: TGTGCCAGCAGCTTGGTGAGGGTTGAGCAGTTCTTC.

This clonotype was counted at least ten times. This rearrangement joins TRBV7-9 to TRBJ1-1; 7 bases align to TRBD1. J lost 0 bases, V lost 4 bases, and 17 bases had no gene match. Germline V lookup: CDR1 SEHNR, CDR2 FQNEAQ (reference sequence). This CDR3 spans 19 amino acids. CDR3 in amino acids: CASSWDMTGPLFMNTEAFF. CDR3 in DNA: TGTGCCAGCAGCTGGGACATGACAGGGCCACTGTTCATGAACACTGAAGCTTTCTTT.

This clonotype was observed many times. The chain uses TRBV20-1 and TRBJ2-7, with unresolved D. The CDR3 length is 13 residues. Trimming cost V 1 base and J 4 bases, with 11 bases left between them. CDR1 and CDR2 (germline): DFQATT, SNEGSKA (reference sequence). The CDR3 here is CSARGSYIYEQYF. DNA for the CDR3: TGCAGTGCTAGAGGGTCCTACATTTACGAGCAGTACTTC.